This T cell receptor (beta chain) was identified during a study of T cell responses to AZD1222 COVID-19 vaccine. The sample holds one count of this clone. Doses given second, at about 4 or about 12 weeks, were pooled. The CDR3 length is 16 residues. CDR1 is SNHLY and CDR2 is FYNNEI in the germline V gene. Trimming at V came to 6 bases and at J to 4 bases, leaving 11 bases not matched to a gene. The protocol was immunoSEQ multiplex PCR, while the TCRdb copy is restricted to in-frame clones and leaves out a portion. The sample lists tens of thousands of clones, about 88% occurring once. This sequence was found in an adult who received the AZD1222 COVID-19 vaccine. The V gene is TRBV2, the J gene TRBJ2-5; 10 nucleotides align to TRBD2. Material: peripheral blood, obtained 28 days after the second AZD1222 dose. CDR3 in amino acids: CASRGLAGVIVETQYF. The CDR3, as DNA: TGTGCCAGCAGAGGCCTAGCGGGAGTTATAGTAGAGACCCAGTACTTC.